This note documents a single TCR beta chain sequence. The record originates from a study of blood T cell repertoires in COVID-19. Original processing notes: Estimation of nucleated cell counts relied on the amplification of reference gene primers. TCRdb's table, derived via immunoSEQ multiplex PCR, lists solely in-frame clones and lacks some. V and J calls and clone size are those listed in that table; D and trimming were worked out from the DNA. This table holds 200,000 to 250,000 clones, roughly 80% found once. The specimen was peripheral blood. This TCR was recovered from a woman aged 18-29 years with acute or convalescent COVID-19.

The CDR3 DNA reads TGTGCCAGCAGCTTGGGAATAGCGGGAGAGGTTTACGAGCAGTACTTC. Its translation: CASSLGIAGEVYEQYF. The chain carries TRBV5-6 and TRBJ2-7, with TRBD2 matching 9 bases. V shed 0 bases and J 4 bases; nucleotides not matched to a gene: 8. From germline, CDR1 is SGHDT and CDR2 YYEEEE. This CDR3 spans 16 amino acids.